This T cell receptor beta chain was sequenced during a study of tumor and adjacent non-tumor tissue in lung cancer. Broader study findings: In normal lung, the top 100 clones were significantly more dominant than in tumor. Tumor tissue had significantly higher TCR diversity than normal lung.

Three rounds of nested PCR, following a modified ARM-PCR protocol, produced the TCRbeta library. TCRdb itself ran the multiplex PCR reads through MiXCR, one entry per CDR3 protein. The sample holds 100,000 or so distinct CDR3 sequences, 65% seen once. On this clonotype itself: The target antigen is unknown. The missing conserved phenylalanine or tryptophan at the end of this CDR3 makes a read error likely.

RNA was extracted from bulk tissue without any cell sorting. The normal lung tissue was taken more than 3 cm from the tumor edge. Between August and November 2014, newly diagnosed, chemotherapy-naive lung cancer patients underwent thoracic surgery in China. The sequenced sample was distant non-tumor lung tissue. This receptor was identified in a man aged 30 to 45 with non-small cell lung cancer.

The CDR3 spells CVSSGEGGADTEAFS. In DNA form, the CDR3 reads TGTGTCAGCAGCGGGGAGGGGGGGGCAGACACTGAAGCTTTCTCT. This sequence joins TRBV11-2 and TRBJ1-1; perhaps TRBD1 as D (6 bases). The CDR3 is made up of 15 amino acids. Germline-derived CDR1 and CDR2 are SGHAT and FQNNGV.